The 5 T cell receptor beta chains in this list originate from one sample, sequenced in a study of blood T cells in healthy people across ages. PCR was performed a second time for about 7 to 11 cycles using a sample-barcoded 5' primer and a J-beta primer mix. TCRdb analysed the 5' RACE reads with MiXCR anew, one entry per CDR3 protein. The data hold about 800,000 distinct CDR3 sequences, with 20% to 30% observed a single time. These sequences were also reported in another study, on T cells of mothers and their children.

The sequenced sample consisted of blood. The source is a boy between 10 and 17 years old in good health.

The CDR3: CASSSLGGALGEAFF. The CDR3 region has the DNA TGTGCCAGCAGTTCCCTGGGGGGGGCGCTCGGTGAAGCTTTCTTT. This chain joins TRBV6-2 or TRBV6-3 and TRBJ1-1, with D tentatively TRBD1 (6 bases). V shed 4 bases and J shed 7 bases, with 19 bases lying between them. Germline V gives CDR1 MNHEY, CDR2 SVGEGT. This CDR3 spans 15 amino acids.

The chain carries TRBV7-3 and TRBJ2-4; 8 nucleotides line up with TRBD1. With 4 bases clipped from V and 2 bases from J, the junction kept 4 bases outside the gene matches. Germline V gene sequence: CDR1 SGHTA, CDR2 FQGTGA. The CDR3 loop spans 15 amino acids. CDR3 DNA: TGTGCCAGCAGCTCACAGGGGGTGTCCAAAAACATTCAGTACTTC. This encodes CASSSQGVSKNIQYF.

Note on this clonotype: A junction boundary mismatches the germline segment, possibly from a read error. The J gene is TRBJ2-5, the V gene TRBV5-1; 8 bases fit TRBD2. Germline lookup yields CDR1 SGHRS and CDR2 YFSETQ. The CDR3 totals 15 residues. This CDR3 is CASGLAGGLPETQYF. The CDR3 DNA follows: TGCGCCAGCGGCTTGGCGGGGGGACTCCCAGAGACCCAGTACTTC. Using reference TRBV5-1 and TRBJ2-5 for the parts outside the CDR3, the full variable domain is KAGVTQTPRYLIKTRGQQVTLSCSPISGHRSVSWYQQTPGQGLQFLFEYFSETQRNKGNFPGRFSGRQFSNSRSEMNVSTLELGDSALYLCASGLAGGLPETQYFGPGTRLLVL.

This sequence joins TRBV29-1 and TRBJ1-1, with TRBD1 as a possible D gene (5 bases). The CDR3 is 13 residues long. Germline CDR1 SQVTM, CDR2 ANQGSEA. Trimming removed 4 bases from V and 11 bases from J, with 20 bases in between. CDR3 sequence reads: CSVAPNLMGEAFF. CDR3 nucleotides: TGCAGCGTTGCCCCAAATCTGATGGGGGAGGCTTTCTTT.

This clonotype was seen a handful of times. This likely comes from a read error, as the CDR3 has no conserved phenylalanine or tryptophan at its end. The chain is built from TRBV4-3 and TRBJ1-6, with 10 bases lining up with TRBD1. The CDR3 has 15 amino acids. From germline, CDR1 is LGHNA and CDR2 YSLEER. The V segment lost 5 bases and the J segment 10 bases; nucleotides outside the gene matches: 8. The CDR3 nucleotides are TGCGCCAGCAGCAGGGACAGGGGCATCAGGTCACCCCTCCACCTT. Residues: CASSRDRGIRSPLHL.